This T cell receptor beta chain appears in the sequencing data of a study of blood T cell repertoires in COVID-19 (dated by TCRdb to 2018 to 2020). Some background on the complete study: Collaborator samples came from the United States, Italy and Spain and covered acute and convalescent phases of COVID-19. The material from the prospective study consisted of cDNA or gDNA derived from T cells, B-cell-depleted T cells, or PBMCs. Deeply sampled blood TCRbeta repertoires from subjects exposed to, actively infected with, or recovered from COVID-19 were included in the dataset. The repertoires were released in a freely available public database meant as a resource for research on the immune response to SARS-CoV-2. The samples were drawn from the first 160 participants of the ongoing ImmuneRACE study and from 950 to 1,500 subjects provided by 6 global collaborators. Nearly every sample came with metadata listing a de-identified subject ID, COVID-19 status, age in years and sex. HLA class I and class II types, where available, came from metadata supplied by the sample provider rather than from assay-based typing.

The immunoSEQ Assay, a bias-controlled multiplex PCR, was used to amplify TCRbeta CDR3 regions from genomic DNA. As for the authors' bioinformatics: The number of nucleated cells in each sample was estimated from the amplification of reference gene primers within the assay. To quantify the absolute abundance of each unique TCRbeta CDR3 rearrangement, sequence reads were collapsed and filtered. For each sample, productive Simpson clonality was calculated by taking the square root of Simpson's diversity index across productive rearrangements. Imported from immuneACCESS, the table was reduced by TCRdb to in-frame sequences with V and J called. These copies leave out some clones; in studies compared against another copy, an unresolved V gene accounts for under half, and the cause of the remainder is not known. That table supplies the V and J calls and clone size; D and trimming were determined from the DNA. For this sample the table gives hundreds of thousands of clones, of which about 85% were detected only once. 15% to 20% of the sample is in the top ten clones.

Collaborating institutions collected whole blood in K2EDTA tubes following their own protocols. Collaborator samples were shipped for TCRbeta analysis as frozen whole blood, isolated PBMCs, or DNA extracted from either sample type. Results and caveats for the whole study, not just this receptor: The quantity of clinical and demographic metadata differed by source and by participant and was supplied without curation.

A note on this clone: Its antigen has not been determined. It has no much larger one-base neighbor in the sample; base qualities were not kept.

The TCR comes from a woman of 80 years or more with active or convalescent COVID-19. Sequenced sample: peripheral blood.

The sequenced DNA: TGTGCCAGCAGCCGCGACAGGGGTCAAGAAAAACTGTTTTTT. The resulting protein is CASSRDRGQEKLFF. The chain employs TRBV11-3 and TRBJ1-4; 8 central bases correspond to TRBD1. Ends trimmed: V by 5 bases, J by 8 bases; bases unmatched to a gene: 7. The germline V gene gives CDR1 as SGHNT and CDR2 as YENEEA. From cysteine to phenylalanine, the CDR3 is 14 amino acids long. Here the CDR3 DNA is all that survives: 42 bases in frame from base 1.